Listed below are T cell receptor beta chains from one sample, sequenced in a study of control samples from healthy donors and cancer patients. Assay used: immunoSEQ multiplex PCR; TCRdb lists only in-frame clones, some missing. There are 75,000 or so clones in the sample; about nine tenths occur only once, and less than 6.5% lies in the top ten. Input material: PBMCs. The receptors derive from a man aged 55 to 69 with colorectal cancer. The CDR3 runs from the conserved cysteine through the conserved F or W. Each record gives: V gene, clone size, D gene, J gene, CDR3 DNA, CDR3 protein. D genes are given only for firm matches. Rows may omit the clone size; those that give it use once, few, many or a size class.

>TRBV15|NA|TRBD2|TRBJ2-1
TGTGCCACCAGCCCCGGGGGGGCCAGGGACAATGAGCAGTTCTTC
CATSPGGARDNEQFF
>TRBV3-1/TRBV3-2|NA|NA|TRBJ2-7
TGTGCCAGCAGCCAAGACGGCTCGGCCCCCTACGAGCAGTACTTC
CASSQDGSAPYEQYF
>TRBV6-6|NA|TRBD1|TRBJ2-2
TGTGCCAGCAGTTACTTAGGGACAGGGGGCCCCGGGGAGCTGTTTTTT
CASSYLGTGGPGELFF
>TRBV25-1|NA|NA|TRBJ2-7
TGTGCCAGCAGCTGGGGTGGTTACGAGCAGTACTTC
CASSWGGYEQYF
>TRBV10-3|few|TRBD2|TRBJ2-2
TGTGCCATCAGTGAAGAGCGGGGGGAGACCGGGGAGCTGTTTTTT
CAISEERGETGELFF
>TRBV19|NA|TRBD1|TRBJ2-3
TGTGCCAGTAGTGGGCACAGGGGTACAGATACGCAGTATTTT
CASSGHRGTDTQYF
>TRBV19|NA|TRBD2|TRBJ2-1
TGTGCCAGTAGTATCCTAGCGGACCCCTCCTACAATGAGCAGTTCTTC
CASSILADPSYNEQFF
>TRBV11-3|NA|TRBD1|TRBJ1-2
TGTGCCAGCAGCGCCGACAGGGGAAACTATGGCTACACCTTC
CASSADRGNYGYTF
>TRBV19|NA|TRBD1|TRBJ1-3
TGTGCCAGTAGTTCCCACAGGGGGCCAGGGAACACCATATATTTT
CASSSHRGPGNTIYF
>TRBV28|NA|NA|TRBJ2-4
TGTGCCAGCAGCCTAAAACAGATTACTAAGCAGTACTTC
CASSLKQITKQYF
>TRBV24-1|NA|NA|TRBJ2-7
TGTGCCACCAGTGACCCCGGGAGCCCGGTCGGGGTCTCACACCTCTACTTC
CATSDPGSPVGVSHLYF
>TRBV18|NA|NA|TRBJ1-3
TGTGCCAGCTCACCGTTGGACTCTTCCTCTGGAAACACCATATATTTT
CASSPLDSSSGNTIYF
>TRBV5-1|NA|NA|TRBJ1-3
TGCGCCAGCAGCTTTCGGGGGGCGCTTGGAAACACCATATATTTT
CASSFRGALGNTIYF
>TRBV29-1|NA|NA|TRBJ2-7
TGCAGCGTTGTGGGGGTCGGAGAGCAGTACTTC
CSVVGVGEQYF
>TRBV11-3|NA|TRBD2|TRBJ2-3
TGTGCCAGCAGCTCGCTAGCGGGGGGGTCCACAGATACGCAGTATTTT
CASSSLAGGSTDTQYF
>TRBV5-1|NA|TRBD1|TRBJ1-2
TGCGCCAGCAGCTTGGCCAACGGGCAGGGGGTTGGCTACACCTTC
CASSLANGQGVGYTF
>TRBV4-3|NA|TRBD2|TRBJ2-2
TGCGCCAGCAGCCAAGAGGGGGGGATTAGCAGGGAGCTGTTTTTT
CASSQEGGISRELFF
>TRBV5-6|NA|TRBD1|TRBJ1-2
TGTGCCAGCAGCCCGGCGGGGGACAGGGGGCGCACGGTTGGCTACACCTTC
CASSPAGDRGRTVGYTF
>TRBV9|NA|NA|TRBJ2-7
TGTGCCAGCAGCTATGACGTGGGGAAAAATTACGAGCAGTACTTC
CASSYDVGKNYEQYF
>TRBV10-3|NA|NA|TRBJ1-1
TGTGCCATCAGCAAGACAGATATAAACACTGAAGCTTTCTTT
CAISKTDINTEAFF
>TRBV28|NA|NA|TRBJ1-1
TGTGCCAGCAGTCCAGGGCAGGAGAACACTGAAGCTTTCTTT
CASSPGQENTEAFF
>TRBV27|once|TRBD2|TRBJ2-3
TGTGCCAGCAGTTTATGGACTAGCGGCCCCGATACGCAGTATTTT
CASSLWTSGPDTQYF
>TRBV7-3|NA|NA|TRBJ2-1
TGTGCCAGCAGCTCCCAACCCGGGGTTTACAATGAGCAGTTCTTC
CASSSQPGVYNEQFF
>TRBV11-2|NA|TRBD2|TRBJ2-7
TGTGCCAGCAGCTTCCTGGGACTAGCCTCCTACGAGCAGTACTTC
CASSFLGLASYEQYF
>TRBV7-2|NA|NA|TRBJ1-1
TGTGCCAGCAGCTCCCGCCCCGGCGAGGAAGCTTTCTTT
CASSSRPGEEAFF
>TRBV7-9|once|NA|TRBJ1-6
TGTGCCAGCAGCTTAGGCCAGGAACCTTCACCCCTCCACTTT
CASSLGQEPSPLHF
>TRBV27|NA|NA|TRBJ2-2
TGTGCCAGCAGTTTAGACGGGGAGCTGTTTTTT
CASSLDGELFF
>TRBV24-1|NA|NA|TRBJ2-3
TGTGCCACCCGCAACGGGTATTTT
CATRNGYF
>TRBV11-2|NA|NA|TRBJ1-2
TGTGCCAGCAGCGGAACGGGACAAGGGGTCTATGGCTACACCTTC
CASSGTGQGVYGYTF